These T cell receptor beta chains were read from a single sample in a study of T cell responses to AZD1222 COVID-19 vaccine. Using immunoSEQ multiplex PCR, the repertoire was profiled, and TCRdb retains in-frame clones only, with some absent. The sample has some 120,000 clones; over 75% are singletons. The sequencing used peripheral blood, collected on day 0 of MenACWY control vaccination. These receptors were collected from an adult in good health. Both conserved end residues are part of each CDR3. The D gene is left open where the match is weak. Only part of the rows carry a size: once, few, many, or a class if the clone is expanded.

>TRBJ1-6|TRBV11-2|-|TRBD1
CASTKTGGENSPLHF
TGTGCCAGCACCAAAACAGGGGGCGAGAATTCACCCCTCCACTTT
>TRBJ2-5|TRBV28|-|-
CASSSGTQYF
TGTGCCAGCAGTTCCGGCACCCAGTACTTC
>TRBJ1-2|TRBV4-2|-|-
CASSHAGSDSVYGYTF
TGTGCCAGCAGCCACGCCGGATCGGACAGCGTCTATGGCTACACCTTC
>TRBJ1-1|TRBV7-9|-|-
CASRGGSGAFF
TGTGCCAGCAGGGGAGGGTCGGGAGCTTTCTTT
>TRBJ1-2|TRBV14|few|TRBD1
CASSQDRGRGGYTF
TGTGCCAGCAGCCAGGACAGGGGGCGAGGTGGCTACACCTTC
>TRBJ2-6|TRBV6-2/TRBV6-3|-|-
CASSSGALGANVLTF
TGTGCCAGCAGTTCGGGGGCGTTGGGGGCCAACGTCCTGACTTTC
>TRBJ1-4|TRBV7-9|-|TRBD1
CASSPPDRGLEKLFF
TGTGCCAGCAGCCCGCCGGACAGGGGGCTTGAAAAACTGTTTTTT
>TRBJ2-1|TRBV18|-|-
CASSPSSGLYNEQFF
TGTGCCAGCTCACCCTCAAGCGGGCTGTACAATGAGCAGTTCTTC
>TRBJ2-2|TRBV5-1|-|-
CASSLLGASGTGELFF
TGCGCCAGCAGCTTGCTGGGGGCTTCGGGCACCGGGGAGCTGTTTTTT
>TRBJ1-2|TRBV6-1|-|-
CASSDVGQEGYTF
TGTGCCAGCAGTGACGTAGGGCAAGAGGGCTACACCTTC
>TRBJ2-3|TRBV3-1/TRBV3-2|-|-
CASSQSTDTQYF
TGTGCCAGCAGCCAATCCACAGATACGCAGTATTTT
>TRBJ1-1|TRBV11-2|-|-
CASSHVGRLNTEAFF
TGTGCCAGCAGCCACGTAGGACGGTTGAACACTGAAGCTTTCTTT
>TRBJ1-5|TRBV7-9|-|-
CASSTGRQSEPQHF
TGTGCCAGCAGCACGGGACGGCAGTCCGAGCCCCAGCATTTT
>TRBJ2-7|TRBV5-1|-|TRBD2
CASSLSVLADRGNYEQYF
TGCGCCAGCAGCTTGAGTGTTCTAGCGGACCGGGGGAATTACGAGCAGTACTTC
>TRBJ2-5|TRBV24-1|-|-
CATSDFRQGETQYF
TGTGCCACCAGTGATTTTCGACAAGGGGAGACCCAGTACTTC
>TRBJ2-5|TRBV18|-|TRBD1
CASSPPRGRETQYF
TGTGCCAGCTCACCACCCAGGGGGCGCGAGACCCAGTACTTC
>TRBJ1-2|TRBV11-2|-|-
CASSLVINSYGYTF
TGTGCCAGCAGCTTAGTGATCAACAGCTATGGCTACACCTTC
>TRBJ1-6|TRBV6-5|-|-
CASSYSLQGDSPLHF
TGTGCCAGCAGTTACAGCCTACAGGGAGATTCACCCCTCCACTTT
>TRBJ1-5|TRBV28|-|-
CASSSGTLSNQPQHF
TGTGCCAGCAGTTCTGGGACCCTTAGCAATCAGCCCCAGCATTTT
>TRBJ2-7|TRBV6-2/TRBV6-3|-|-
CASSYERAREQYF
TGTGCCAGCAGTTACGAAAGGGCCCGCGAGCAGTACTTC
>TRBJ1-2|TRBV4-2|-|TRBD1
CASSQDEGQLLSGYTF
TGTGCCAGCAGCCAAGATGAGGGACAGCTATTATCAGGCTACACCTTC
>TRBJ1-2|TRBV21-1|-|-
CASSVDDYGYTF
TGTGCCAGCAGTGTAGATGACTATGGCTACACCTTC
>TRBJ1-6|TRBV7-2|-|TRBD1
CASSVPGQVTSPLHF
TGTGCCAGCAGCGTACCGGGACAGGTTACTTCACCCCTCCACTTT
>TRBJ1-1|TRBV19|-|-
CASSIARLTSTTEAFF
TGTGCCAGTAGTATCGCCCGTTTAACGTCGACCACTGAAGCTTTCTTT
>TRBJ2-1|TRBV7-2|-|TRBD2
CASRVHRGLPSYNEQFF
TGTGCCAGCAGAGTTCATAGGGGACTACCGTCCTACAATGAGCAGTTCTTC
>TRBJ2-3|TRBV27|-|TRBD2
CASSLSLGTSGRADTQYF
TGTGCCAGCAGTTTATCCCTAGGGACTAGCGGGAGGGCGGATACGCAGTATTTT
>TRBJ2-5|TRBV5-1|-|-
CASSPLDSQETQYF
TGCGCCAGCAGCCCCCTCGACAGTCAAGAGACCCAGTACTTC
>TRBJ2-5|TRBV4-1|-|TRBD2
CASSQDTSGRAVETQYF
TGCGCCAGCAGCCAAGATACAAGCGGGAGGGCCGTGGAGACCCAGTACTTC
>TRBJ1-5|TRBV18|few|TRBD1
CASSRGTGEGQPQHF
TGTGCCAGCTCAAGAGGGACAGGGGAAGGACAGCCCCAGCATTTT
>TRBJ2-1|TRBV10-3|-|-
CAIRAGLEHNEQFF
TGTGCCATCAGGGCCGGACTTGAACACAATGAGCAGTTCTTC
>TRBJ1-5|TRBV28|-|-
CASSGIAPQHF
TGTGCCAGCAGTGGTATAGCGCCCCAGCATTTT
>TRBJ1-5|TRBV15|-|TRBD1
CATSRADRDRQPQHF
TGTGCCACCAGCAGAGCAGACAGGGACCGGCAGCCCCAGCATTTT
>TRBJ1-5|TRBV4-2|-|-
CASSQGAGFQPQHF
TGTGCCAGCAGCCAAGGCGCTGGATTTCAGCCCCAGCATTTT
>TRBJ1-5|TRBV19|-|-
CASSTWASQPQHF
TGTGCCAGTAGTACATGGGCAAGTCAGCCCCAGCATTTT
>TRBJ1-1|TRBV6-1|-|-
CASSDRNTEAFF
TGTGCCAGCAGTGACAGGAACACTGAAGCTTTCTTT
>TRBJ2-7|TRBV5-4|-|-
CASSRETPLDEQYF
TGTGCCAGCAGCCGGGAGACCCCCCTCGACGAGCAGTACTTC
>TRBJ2-1|TRBV27|-|TRBD2
CASSREGVRFYNEQFF
TGTGCCAGCAGCCGGGAGGGGGTTCGGTTCTACAATGAGCAGTTCTTC
>TRBJ1-6|TRBV12-3/TRBV12-4|-|-
CASSLVEKGALHF
TGTGCCAGCAGTTTGGTAGAAAAAGGGGCCCTCCACTTT
>TRBJ2-7|TRBV12-3/TRBV12-4|once|TRBD2
CASSLTGRYEQYF
TGTGCCAGCAGTTTAACCGGGAGGTACGAGCAGTACTTC
>TRBJ1-5|TRBV2|few|-
CASGVFYSNQPQHF
TGTGCCAGCGGTGTATTTTATAGCAATCAGCCCCAGCATTTT
>TRBJ2-1|TRBV7-8|-|TRBD2
CASSPIAGGSNEQFF
TGTGCCAGCAGCCCAATAGCGGGAGGGTCCAATGAGCAGTTCTTC
>TRBJ1-4|TRBV11-2|-|-
CASSSRLGSVATNEKLFF
TGTGCCAGCAGCTCCAGACTGGGGTCGGTTGCGACTAATGAAAAACTGTTTTTT
>TRBJ2-7|TRBV15|-|TRBD2
CATSRGGSLSYEQYF
TGTGCCACCAGCAGAGGCGGGAGTCTTTCCTACGAGCAGTACTTC
>TRBJ2-7|TRBV27|-|-
CASSPAWTYEQYF
TGTGCCAGCAGCCCTGCCTGGACCTACGAGCAGTACTTC
>TRBJ2-5|TRBV5-1|-|-
CASHHSSGPAIETQYF
TGCGCCAGCCACCATTCGAGCGGCCCGGCGATTGAGACCCAGTACTTC
>TRBJ1-2|TRBV5-1|-|-
CASSQATGLYGYTF
TGCGCCAGCAGCCAGGCGACAGGTCTCTATGGCTACACCTTC
>TRBJ1-3|TRBV28|-|-
CASSAGDSSGNTIYF
TGTGCCAGCAGCGCAGGGGATTCCTCTGGAAACACCATATATTTT
>TRBJ2-5|TRBV10-1|-|-
CASSESRGGETQYF
TGCGCCAGCAGTGAGTCTAGGGGTGGAGAGACCCAGTACTTC
>TRBJ1-6|TRBV18|-|-
CASSRDVGSPLHF
TGTGCCAGCTCACGGGACGTAGGTTCACCCCTCCACTTT
>TRBJ1-2|TRBV2|-|-
CASSASRNYGYTF
TGTGCCAGCAGTGCCTCCAGGAACTATGGCTACACCTTC
>TRBJ1-6|TRBV29-1|-|TRBD1
CSVPAGTATTSPLHF
TGCAGCGTTCCGGCGGGGACAGCCACGACGTCGCCCCTCCACTTT
>TRBJ1-3|TRBV10-3|few|-
CAISESVGSGNTIYF
TGTGCCATCAGTGAGTCAGTAGGGAGTGGGAACACCATATATTTT
>TRBJ2-1|TRBV5-1|-|-
CASSLQRESRGNEQFF
TGCGCCAGCAGCTTGCAAAGGGAGAGCAGGGGCAATGAGCAGTTCTTC